These T cell receptor beta chains were read from a single sample in a study of shared clonotypes between healthy human individuals. Method: immunoSEQ multiplex PCR; TCRdb's copy keeps in-frame clones and lacks some. The top ten hold approximately 12% of the sample, which has hundreds of thousands of clones, roughly four fifths seen once. Sequencing input: PBMCs. Source of these receptors: a woman aged 40 to 49 in good health. Some clones in this sample may be carry-over from other donors' samples. CDR3s include the opening cysteine and the closing phenylalanine or tryptophan. A D gene is named only where the DNA matches it firmly. Clone size is not always given. Where it is, it says once, few, many or a class for expanded clones.

size	V	D	J	CDR3	DNA
.	TRBV18	.	TRBJ2-1	CASSPTRDFEQFF	TGTGCCAGCTCACCGACCCGGGACTTCGAGCAGTTCTTC
once	TRBV10-2	TRBD2	TRBJ2-2	CASSDSGGKANTGELFF	TGCGCCAGCAGTGATTCGGGGGGAAAAGCGAACACCGGGGAGCTGTTTTTT
.	TRBV10-2	.	TRBJ2-7	CASRDNPYEQHF	TGCGCCAGCAGGGACAACCCCTACGAGCAGCACTTC
.	TRBV19	.	TRBJ1-5	CASEVGSNQPQHF	TGTGCCAGCGAAGTGGGTAGCAATCAGCCCCAGCATTTT
.	TRBV30	.	TRBJ1-3	CAWNLTGSGNTIYF	TGTGCCTGGAATCTCACGGGCTCTGGAAACACCATATATTTT
.	TRBV18	.	TRBJ2-7	CASSPRTGSLGEQYF	TGTGCCAGCTCACCACGGACGGGCAGTTTGGGCGAGCAGTACTTC
once	TRBV11-2	TRBD2	TRBJ2-7	CASSRGLASYEQYF	TGTGCCAGCAGCCGCGGACTAGCGAGCTACGAGCAGTACTTC
.	TRBV12-5	.	TRBJ1-1	CASGFSNTEAFF	TGTGCTAGTGGTTTCTCGAACACTGAAGCTTTCTTT
.	TRBV28	.	TRBJ2-7	CASSPPAGAHYEQYF	TGTGCCAGCAGTCCCCCCGCCGGGGCACACTACGAGCAGTACTTC
.	TRBV11-2	.	TRBJ2-7	CASSPASASFEQYF	TGTGCCAGCAGCCCTGCTAGCGCCTCCTTCGAGCAGTACTTC
.	TRBV10-1	TRBD2	TRBJ2-7	CASSGASGSIDYEQYF	TGCGCCAGCAGTGGGGCTAGCGGGAGCATTGACTACGAGCAGTACTTC
.	TRBV7-2	.	TRBJ2-5	CASSLVGGETQYF	TGTGCCAGCAGCTTAGTCGGGGGAGAGACCCAGTACTTC
.	TRBV5-4	.	TRBJ2-1	CASSLALDANEQFF	TGTGCCAGCAGCTTGGCCTTGGACGCAAATGAGCAGTTCTTC
.	TRBV9	TRBD1	TRBJ2-5	CASSVGGGRETQYF	TGTGCCAGCAGCGTAGGAGGGGGCCGGGAGACCCAGTACTTC
.	TRBV1	.	TRBJ2-5	CTSSQRTSGRTAREQYF	TGCACCAGCAGCCAGCGGACTAGCGGGAGAACAGCTAGGGAGCAGTACTTC
.	TRBV11-2	TRBD2	TRBJ2-1	CASSRRSGEYNEQFF	TGTGCCAGCAGCCGTCGTAGCGGGGAATACAATGAGCAGTTCTTC
.	TRBV9	TRBD1	TRBJ2-2	CASSFGQGAPVGELFF	TGTGCCAGCAGCTTCGGACAGGGGGCGCCAGTTGGGGAGCTGTTTTTT
.	TRBV5-1	TRBD1	TRBJ1-1	CASSLARDRDAEAFF	TGCGCCAGCAGCTTGGCCAGGGACAGGGACGCTGAAGCTTTCTTT
.	TRBV7-9	.	TRBJ1-1	CASVGKGRNTEAFF	TGTGCCAGCGTGGGAAAGGGGCGGAACACTGAAGCTTTCTTT
.	TRBV6-5	.	TRBJ1-1	CASSPTENTEAFF	TGTGCCAGCAGCCCGACAGAGAACACTGAAGCTTTCTTT
.	TRBV28	.	TRBJ2-1	CASRPPGLQNEQFF	TGTGCCAGCCGACCCCCCGGACTTCAGAATGAGCAGTTCTTC
.	TRBV27	.	TRBJ2-3	CASSSTANTDTQYF	TGTGCCAGCAGCTCGACGGCCAACACAGATACGCAGTATTTT
many	TRBV2	.	TRBJ2-5	CASRKGGGVQETQYF	TGTGCCAGCAGAAAAGGGGGTGGGGTCCAAGAGACCCAGTACTTC
.	TRBV5-6	.	TRBJ2-1	CASSLGVTYNEQFF	TGTGCCAGCAGCTTGGGTGTTACCTACAATGAGCAGTTCTTC
.	TRBV2	.	TRBJ2-7	CASSADRSYEQYF	TGTGCCAGCAGTGCAGATCGCTCCTACGAGCAGTACTTC
.	TRBV19	.	TRBJ2-1	CASSIGRDEQFF	TGTGCCAGTAGTATAGGTAGAGATGAGCAGTTCTTC
.	TRBV5-6	TRBD2	TRBJ2-3	CASSFSGSRHTQYF	TGTGCCAGCAGCTTTAGCGGGAGTCGGCATACGCAGTATTTT
.	TRBV4-1	.	TRBJ2-2	CASSQGGVTGELFF	TGCGCCAGCAGCCAAGGAGGGGTCACCGGGGAGCTGTTTTTT
.	TRBV6-5	.	TRBJ2-3	CASREDGSRPQYF	TGTGCCAGCAGGGAGGACGGATCTCGACCGCAGTATTTT
.	TRBV2	.	TRBJ1-2	CASSGEGRGIYGYTF	TGTGCCAGCAGTGGGGAAGGGCGGGGTATCTATGGCTACACCTTC
few	TRBV29-1	TRBD1	TRBJ2-3	CSVGQGTDTQYF	TGCAGCGTAGGACAGGGGACAGATACGCAGTATTTT
.	TRBV4-1	.	TRBJ1-4	CASSQEVLRGWANEKLFF	TGCGCCAGCAGCCAAGAGGTCCTCCGGGGTTGGGCTAATGAAAAACTGTTTTTT
.	TRBV29-1	.	TRBJ2-2	CSGGGITGELFF	TGCAGCGGAGGAGGGATTACCGGGGAGCTGTTTTTT
.	TRBV28	TRBD2	TRBJ2-3	CASSFSGKGTDTQYF	TGTGCCAGCAGTTTTAGCGGGAAGGGCACAGATACGCAGTATTTT
.	TRBV11-3	.	TRBJ1-4	CASSRGGFGEKLFF	TGTGCCAGCAGCCGCGGTGGATTCGGTGAAAAACTGTTTTTT
.	TRBV7-2	TRBD2	TRBJ2-1	CASSLEWASGMNEQFF	TGTGCCAGCAGCTTAGAGTGGGCTAGCGGGATGAATGAGCAGTTCTTC